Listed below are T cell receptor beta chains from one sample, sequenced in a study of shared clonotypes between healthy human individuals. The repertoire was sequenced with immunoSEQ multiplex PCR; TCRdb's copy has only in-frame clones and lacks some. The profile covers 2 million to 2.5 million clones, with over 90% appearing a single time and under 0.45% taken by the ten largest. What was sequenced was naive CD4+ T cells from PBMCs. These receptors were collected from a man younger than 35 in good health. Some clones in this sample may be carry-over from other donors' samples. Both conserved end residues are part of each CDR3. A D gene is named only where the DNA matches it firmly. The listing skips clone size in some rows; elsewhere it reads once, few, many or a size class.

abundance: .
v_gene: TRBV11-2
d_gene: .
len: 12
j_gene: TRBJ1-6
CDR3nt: TGTGCCAGCAGCCATCCTCGAGGGCTCCTCCACTTT
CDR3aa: CASSHPRGLLHF

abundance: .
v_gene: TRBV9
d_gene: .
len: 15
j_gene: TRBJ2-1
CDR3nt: TGTGCCAGCAGCGATGGGCCAGGGCACTACAATGAGCAGTTCTTC
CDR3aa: CASSDGPGHYNEQFF

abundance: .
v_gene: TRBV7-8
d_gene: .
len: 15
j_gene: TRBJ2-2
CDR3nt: TGTGCCAGCAGTCTCAGGGGACCGAACACCGGGGAGCTGTTTTTT
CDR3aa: CASSLRGPNTGELFF

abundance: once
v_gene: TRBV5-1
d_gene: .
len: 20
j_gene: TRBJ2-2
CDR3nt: TGCGCCAGCAGCTACTCACCCTCAGGAGCGCGAGCCTCTAACACCGGGGAGCTGTTTTTT
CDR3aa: CASSYSPSGARASNTGELFF

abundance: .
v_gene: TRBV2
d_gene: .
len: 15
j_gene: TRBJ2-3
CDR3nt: TGTGCCAGCAGTGGAAGCGGAACTAGCACAGATACGCAGTATTTT
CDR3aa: CASSGSGTSTDTQYF

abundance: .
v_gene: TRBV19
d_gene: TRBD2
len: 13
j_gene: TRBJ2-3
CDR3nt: TGTGCCAGTACGCAAGGCGGGAGGGATACGCAGTATTTT
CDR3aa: CASTQGGRDTQYF

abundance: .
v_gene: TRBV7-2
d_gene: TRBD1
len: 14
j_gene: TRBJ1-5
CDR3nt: TGTGCCAGCAGCCAACTAGGGGGCAGCGAGCCCCAGCATTTT
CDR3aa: CASSQLGGSEPQHF

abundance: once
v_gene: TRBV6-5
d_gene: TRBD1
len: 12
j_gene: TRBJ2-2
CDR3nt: TGTGCCAGCACTCAGGGGACAGGGAAGCTGTTTTTT
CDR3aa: CASTQGTGKLFF

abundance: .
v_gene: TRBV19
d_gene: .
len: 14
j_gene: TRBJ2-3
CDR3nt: TGTGCCAGTAGTAATCAGGGGAAGTCGAATACGCAGTATTTT
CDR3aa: CASSNQGKSNTQYF

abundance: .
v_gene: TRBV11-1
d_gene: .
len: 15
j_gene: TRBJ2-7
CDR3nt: TGTGCCAGCAGCTTAGTTTTTCTGGGGAGAGACGAGCAGTACTTC
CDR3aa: CASSLVFLGRDEQYF

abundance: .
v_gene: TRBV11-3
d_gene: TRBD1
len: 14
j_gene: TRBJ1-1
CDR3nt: TGTGCCAGCAGCTCCGGGACAGGGGGCACTGAAGCTTTCTTT
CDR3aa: CASSSGTGGTEAFF

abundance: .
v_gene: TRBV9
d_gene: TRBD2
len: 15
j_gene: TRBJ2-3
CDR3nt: TGTGCCAGCAGCGCGGGACTAGCCCACACAGATACGCAGTATTTT
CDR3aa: CASSAGLAHTDTQYF

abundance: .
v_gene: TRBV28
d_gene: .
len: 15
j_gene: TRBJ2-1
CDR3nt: TGTGCCACCCATGGGGTCCTAAGCTCCTACAATGAGCAGTTCTTC
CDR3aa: CATHGVLSSYNEQFF

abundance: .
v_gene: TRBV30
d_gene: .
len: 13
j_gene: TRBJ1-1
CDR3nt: TGTGCCTGGAGTTCCGGGGTGGGCACTGAAGCTTTCTTT
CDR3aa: CAWSSGVGTEAFF

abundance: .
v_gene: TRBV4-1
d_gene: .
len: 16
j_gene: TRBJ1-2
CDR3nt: TGCGCCAGCAGCCAAGTCGGGGCGGAAGCTAACTATGGCTACACCTTC
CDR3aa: CASSQVGAEANYGYTF

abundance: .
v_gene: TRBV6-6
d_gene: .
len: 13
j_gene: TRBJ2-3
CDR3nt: TGTGCCAGCAGTTGGACTTCCACAGATACGCAGTATTTT
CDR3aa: CASSWTSTDTQYF

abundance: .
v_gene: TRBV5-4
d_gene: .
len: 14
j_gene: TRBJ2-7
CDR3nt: TGTGCCAGCAGCGGGACACAGCAGTCCTACGAGCAGTACTTC
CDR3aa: CASSGTQQSYEQYF

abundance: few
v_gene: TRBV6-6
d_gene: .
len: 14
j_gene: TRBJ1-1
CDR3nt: TGTGCCAGCAGTCACCCGGGCCTGAACACTGAAGCTTTCTTT
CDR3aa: CASSHPGLNTEAFF

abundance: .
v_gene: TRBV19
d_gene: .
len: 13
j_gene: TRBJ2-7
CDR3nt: TGTGCCAGTAGTAAGGACGGGGCCTACGAGCAGTACTTC
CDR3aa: CASSKDGAYEQYF

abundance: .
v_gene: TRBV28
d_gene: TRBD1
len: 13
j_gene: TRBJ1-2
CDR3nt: TGTGCCAGCAGTTTAGGGACAGAATATGGCTACACCTTC
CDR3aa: CASSLGTEYGYTF

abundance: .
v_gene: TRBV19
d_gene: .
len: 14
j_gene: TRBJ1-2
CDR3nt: TGTGCCAGTAGTATAACCCTTACTAACTATGGCTACACCTTC
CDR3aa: CASSITLTNYGYTF

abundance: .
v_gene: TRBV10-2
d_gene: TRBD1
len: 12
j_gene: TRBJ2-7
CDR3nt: TGCGCCAGCAACCGGGACAGGGACGAGCAGTACTTC
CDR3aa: CASNRDRDEQYF

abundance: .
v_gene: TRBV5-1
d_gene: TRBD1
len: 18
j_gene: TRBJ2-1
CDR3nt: TGCGCCAGCAGCTTGGAAGCTGTTAGAGGGACAGGGGTGAATGAGCAGTTCTTC
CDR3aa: CASSLEAVRGTGVNEQFF

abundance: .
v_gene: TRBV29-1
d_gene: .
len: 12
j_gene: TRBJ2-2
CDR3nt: TGCAGCGTTGAGGGAAACACCGGGGAGCTGTTTTTT
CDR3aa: CSVEGNTGELFF

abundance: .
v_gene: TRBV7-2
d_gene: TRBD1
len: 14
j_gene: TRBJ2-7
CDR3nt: TGTGCCAGCAGCTTAAGGGGACAGGGGTACGAGCAGTACTTC
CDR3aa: CASSLRGQGYEQYF

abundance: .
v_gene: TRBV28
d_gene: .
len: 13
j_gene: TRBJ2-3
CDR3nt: TGTGCCAGCAGTCCCCCCCCCGGGGATACGCAGTATTTT
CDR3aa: CASSPPPGDTQYF

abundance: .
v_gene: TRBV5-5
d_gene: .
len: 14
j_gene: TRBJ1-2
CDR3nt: TGTGCCAGCAGCCAGGCGAACCCCCCCTATGGCTACACCTTC
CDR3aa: CASSQANPPYGYTF

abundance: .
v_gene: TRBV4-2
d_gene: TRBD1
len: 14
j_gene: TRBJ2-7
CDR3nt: TGTGCCAGCAGCCCCCCCCGGACAGGGGCGGAGCAGTACTTC
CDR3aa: CASSPPRTGAEQYF

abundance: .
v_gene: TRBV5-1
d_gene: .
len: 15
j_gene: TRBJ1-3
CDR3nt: TGCGCCAGCAGCTCGTCGGGCGGCCGGGGAAACACCATATATTTT
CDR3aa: CASSSSGGRGNTIYF

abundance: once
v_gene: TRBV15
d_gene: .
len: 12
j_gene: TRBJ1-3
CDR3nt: TGTGCCACCACCAGACCTGGAAACACCATATATTTT
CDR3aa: CATTRPGNTIYF

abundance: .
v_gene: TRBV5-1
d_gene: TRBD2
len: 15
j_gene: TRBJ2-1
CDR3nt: TGCGCCAGCAGCTCGCTAGCGGGAGCCTACAATGAGCAGTTCTTC
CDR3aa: CASSSLAGAYNEQFF

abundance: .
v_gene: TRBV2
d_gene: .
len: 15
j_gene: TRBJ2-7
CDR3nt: TGTGCCAGCAGTGGAGGGCTGAGGGGCTCCTACGAGCAGTACTTC
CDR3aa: CASSGGLRGSYEQYF

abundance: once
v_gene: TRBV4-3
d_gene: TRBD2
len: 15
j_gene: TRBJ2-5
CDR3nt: TGCGCCAGCAGCCAAGAAAGGGGACTAGGTGGGACCCAGTACTTC
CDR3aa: CASSQERGLGGTQYF

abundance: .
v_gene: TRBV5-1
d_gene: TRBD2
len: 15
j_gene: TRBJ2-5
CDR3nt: TGCGCCAGCAGCTTTTTAGCGGGCGCGAGGGAGACCCAGTACTTC
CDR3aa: CASSFLAGARETQYF

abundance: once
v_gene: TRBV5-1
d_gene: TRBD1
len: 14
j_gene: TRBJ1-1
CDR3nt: TGCGCCAGCACCAGACAGGGAATGAACACTGAAGCTTTCTTT
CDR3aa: CASTRQGMNTEAFF

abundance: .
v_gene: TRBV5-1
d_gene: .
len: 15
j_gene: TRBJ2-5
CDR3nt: TGCGCCAGCAGCTTGGCCTCTACCGGACAAGAGACCCAGTACTTC
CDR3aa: CASSLASTGQETQYF

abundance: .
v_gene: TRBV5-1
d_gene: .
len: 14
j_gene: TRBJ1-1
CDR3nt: TGCGCCAGCACCGACGGACAGCCGAACACTGAAGCTTTCTTT
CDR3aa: CASTDGQPNTEAFF

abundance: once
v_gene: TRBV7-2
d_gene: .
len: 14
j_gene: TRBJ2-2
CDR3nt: TGTGCCAGCAGCTTAAGACGGAACACCGGGGAGCTGTTTTTT
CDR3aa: CASSLRRNTGELFF

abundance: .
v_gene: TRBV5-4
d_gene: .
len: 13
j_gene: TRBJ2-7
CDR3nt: TGTGCCAGCAGCTATAAAGGGAAGTACGAGCAGTACTTC
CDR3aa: CASSYKGKYEQYF

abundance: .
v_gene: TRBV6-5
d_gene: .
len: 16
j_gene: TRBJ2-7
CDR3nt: TGTGCCAGCAGTTACGGCTGGGGCTCTAGCTCCTACGAGCAGTACTTC
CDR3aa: CASSYGWGSSSYEQYF

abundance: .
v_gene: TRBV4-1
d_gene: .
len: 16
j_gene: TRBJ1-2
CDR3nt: TGCGCCAGCAGCCAAGAGCCAACGAGTTTTAGATATGGCTACACCTTC
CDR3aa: CASSQEPTSFRYGYTF

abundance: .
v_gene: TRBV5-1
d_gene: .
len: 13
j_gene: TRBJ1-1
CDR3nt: TGCGCCAGCAGCTTGGCCGGATACACTGAAGCTTTCTTT
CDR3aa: CASSLAGYTEAFF

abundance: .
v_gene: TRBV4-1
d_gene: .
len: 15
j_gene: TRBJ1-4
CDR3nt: TGCGCCAGCAGCCAAGAACCGCGGCAGGGAGAAAAACTGTTTTTT
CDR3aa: CASSQEPRQGEKLFF